This is a list of T cell receptor beta chains from one sample in a study of technical replicates of blood from a handful of donors. Method: immunoSEQ multiplex PCR; TCRdb's copy keeps in-frame clones and lacks some. The data contain about 82,000 clones, 96% of them singletons. The source material was T cells isolated from PBMCs. The receptors shown here come from a human donor in good health. The CDR3 runs from the conserved cysteine through the conserved F or W. A D gene is named only where the DNA matches it firmly. Where a row states a size, it is once, few, many or the class of an expanded clone; other rows omit it.

V: TRBV7-6
D: TRBD1
J: TRBJ2-7
size: -
DNA: TGTGCCAGCAGCTTAACGGGACAGGGTTACGAGCAGTACTTC
CDR3: CASSLTGQGYEQYF

V: TRBV6-1
D: -
J: TRBJ2-7
size: -
DNA: TGTGCCAGCAGTGAAGTGTTAGTCAGGGTCACCTACGAGCAGTACTTC
CDR3: CASSEVLVRVTYEQYF

V: TRBV28
D: -
J: TRBJ2-5
size: -
DNA: TGTGCCAGCAGTTTCGTGGAGACCCAGTACTTC
CDR3: CASSFVETQYF

V: TRBV11-2
D: -
J: TRBJ2-7
size: -
DNA: TGTGCCAGAGAGCGTTCCTACGAGCAGTACTTC
CDR3: CARERSYEQYF

V: TRBV6-1
D: -
J: TRBJ2-7
size: -
DNA: TGTGCCAGCAGTGAGTGGGGGGTTAACGACGAGCAGTACTTC
CDR3: CASSEWGVNDEQYF

V: TRBV21-1
D: -
J: TRBJ2-2
size: -
DNA: TGTGCCAGCAGCAAACTTCCGGGACTAGCGGGAGGGTGCCCCGGGGAGCTGTTTTTT
CDR3: CASSKLPGLAGGCPGELFF

V: TRBV30
D: -
J: TRBJ1-2
size: -
DNA: TGTGCCTGGAGTAAGGCCAGCGCAAACTTCTATGGCTACACCTTC
CDR3: CAWSKASANFYGYTF

V: TRBV20-1
D: TRBD2
J: TRBJ2-7
size: -
DNA: TGCACGACTAGCGGCTCCTACGAGCAGTACTTC
CDR3: CTTSGSYEQYF

V: TRBV10-3
D: TRBD2
J: TRBJ2-1
size: once
DNA: TGTGCCATCACTACGGGACTAGCGGGAGGGTTCACCTACAATGAGCAGTTCTTC
CDR3: CAITTGLAGGFTYNEQFF

V: TRBV5-1
D: -
J: TRBJ2-7
size: -
DNA: TGCGCCAGCAGCTTCACACCTGACGAGCAGTACTTC
CDR3: CASSFTPDEQYF